A single T cell receptor beta chain is shown here with its context. The antigen remains undetermined. The sample comes from a study of cytomegalovirus exposure and HLA in healthy donors. The study's findings and limits: Reports state that TCR beta sequences accurately predicted most subjects' HLA-A and HLA-B alleles. An analysis was carried out later, and it reportedly showed fewer N-insertions in an Asian-associated ancestry cluster than the roughly 670-donor mean. A later analysis linked some 17,000 TCR beta sequences to HLA alleles at 0.05 false discovery rate. Per published reports, the classifier diagnosed cytomegalovirus status with high specificity and sensitivity.

This PCR relied on a set of 60 Vbeta primers and 13 Jbeta primers. TCRdb's table, derived via immunoSEQ multiplex PCR, lists solely in-frame clones and lacks some. There are 150,000 to 200,000 clones in the sample; 75% to 90% occur only once, and about 9.3% lies in the top ten. CDR1 is MNHEY, CDR2 SVGAGI, per germline. Trimming removed 1 base from V and 0 bases from J, with 10 bases in between. The CDR3 contains 15 residues. This chain joins TRBV6-5 and TRBJ2-7, with D possibly being TRBD2 (5 bases). This TCR was recovered from a man aged 18 to 29 in good health and CMV-seropositive. Sequenced material: PBMCs. The CDR3 DNA sequence: TGTGCCAGCAGTTACTTCCAAGGGAGCTCCTACGAGCAGTACTTC. This gives the protein CASSYFQGSSYEQYF.